This TCR beta chain stems from a study of blood T cell repertoires in COVID-19. Study overall: Samples came from the United States, Italy and Spain, spanning acute and convalescent COVID-19. Sources were T cells, B-cell-depleted T cells, or PBMCs; the material itself was cDNA or gDNA.

In the authors' methods: Estimates of nucleated cell counts were drawn from the amplification of reference gene primers. Sequenced by immunoSEQ multiplex PCR; TCRdb stores in-frame clones only, minus some. The DNA was the basis for D and trimming; V, J and clone size are from that table. The table has about 170,000 clones, around 90% seen once; the top ten hold 1.6%. Specimen: peripheral blood. The source of this sequence is a woman aged 45-65 years with acute or convalescent COVID-19.

The CDR3 is CASSAASGSSYEQYF. In nucleotides, the CDR3 is TGTGCCAGCAGCGCTGCTAGCGGGAGCTCCTACGAGCAGTACTTC. V is TRBV7-2 and J is TRBJ2-7; 10 bases line up with TRBD2. Germline values: CDR1 SGHTA, CDR2 FQGNSA. The CDR3 runs to 15 residues. Trimming took 5 bases from V and 0 from J; bases not matched to a gene: 4. Full variable domain (outside the CDR3, taken from reference TRBV7-2 and TRBJ2-7): GAGVSQSPSNKVTEKGKDVELRCDPISGHTALYWYRQSLGQGLEFLIYFQGNSAPDKSGLPSDRFSAERTGGSVSTLTIQRTQQEDSAVYLCASSAASGSSYEQYFGPGTRLTVT.